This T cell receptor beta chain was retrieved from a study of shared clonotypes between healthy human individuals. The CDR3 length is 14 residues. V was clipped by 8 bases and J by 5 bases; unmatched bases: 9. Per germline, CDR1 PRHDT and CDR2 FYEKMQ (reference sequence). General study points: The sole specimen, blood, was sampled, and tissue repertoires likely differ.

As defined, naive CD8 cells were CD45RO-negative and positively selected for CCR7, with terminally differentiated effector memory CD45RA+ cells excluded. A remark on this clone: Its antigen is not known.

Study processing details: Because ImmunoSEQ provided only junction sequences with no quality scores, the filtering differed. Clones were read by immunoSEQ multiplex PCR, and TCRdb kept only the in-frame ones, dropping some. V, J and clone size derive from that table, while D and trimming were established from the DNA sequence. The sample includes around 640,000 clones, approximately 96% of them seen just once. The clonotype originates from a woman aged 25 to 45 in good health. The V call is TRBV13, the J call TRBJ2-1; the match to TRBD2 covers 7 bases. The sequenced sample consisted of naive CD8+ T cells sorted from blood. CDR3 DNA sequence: TGTGCCAGCCTAATTCGGCTAGCGGACAATGAGCAGTTCTTC. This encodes CASLIRLADNEQFF.